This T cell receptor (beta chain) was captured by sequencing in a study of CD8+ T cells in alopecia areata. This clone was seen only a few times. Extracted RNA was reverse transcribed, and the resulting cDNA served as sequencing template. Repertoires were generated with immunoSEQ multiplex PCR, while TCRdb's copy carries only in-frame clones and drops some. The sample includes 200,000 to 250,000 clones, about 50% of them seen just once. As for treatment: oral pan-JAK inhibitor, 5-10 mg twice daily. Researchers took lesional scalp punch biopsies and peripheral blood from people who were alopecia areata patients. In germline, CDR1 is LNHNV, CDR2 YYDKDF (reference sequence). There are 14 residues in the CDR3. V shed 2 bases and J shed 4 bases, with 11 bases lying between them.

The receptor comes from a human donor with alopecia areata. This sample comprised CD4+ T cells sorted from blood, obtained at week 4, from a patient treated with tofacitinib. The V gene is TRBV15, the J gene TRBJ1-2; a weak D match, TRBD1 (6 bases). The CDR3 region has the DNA TGTGCCACCAGCAGACAGGGGAAATCCTATGGCTACACCTTC. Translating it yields CATSRQGKSYGYTF.